Described below is a single T cell receptor (beta chain) sequence and its context. Repertoires were generated with immunoSEQ multiplex PCR, while TCRdb's copy carries only in-frame clones and drops some. The sample carries about 140,000 clones, about 90% recorded once. The data derive from a study of control samples from healthy donors and cancer patients. The V gene lost 4 bases and the J gene lost 4 bases, with 11 bases spanning the gap. Germline CDR1 reads LNHDA; CDR2 reads SQIVND (reference sequence). This CDR3 has 14 amino acids. Source material: blood. This TCR came from a man younger than 35 in good health. This sequence joins TRBV19 and TRBJ1-3, with D hard to call. CDR3 residues: CASSTRESGNTIYF. The CDR3 DNA is TGTGCCAGTAGTACGAGGGAATCCGGAAACACCATATATTTT.